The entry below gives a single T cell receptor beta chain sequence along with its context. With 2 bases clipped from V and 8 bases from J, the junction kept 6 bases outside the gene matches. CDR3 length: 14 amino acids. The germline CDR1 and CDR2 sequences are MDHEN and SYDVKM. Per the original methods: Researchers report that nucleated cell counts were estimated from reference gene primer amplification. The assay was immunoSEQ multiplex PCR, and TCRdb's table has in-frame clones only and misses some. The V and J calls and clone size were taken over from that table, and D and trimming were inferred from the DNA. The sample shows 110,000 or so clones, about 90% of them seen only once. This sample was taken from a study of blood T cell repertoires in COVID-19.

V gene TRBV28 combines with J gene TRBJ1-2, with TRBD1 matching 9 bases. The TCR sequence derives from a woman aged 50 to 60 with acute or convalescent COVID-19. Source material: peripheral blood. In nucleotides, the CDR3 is TGTGCCAGCAGTTTAAGGACAGGGGTCCAGGGCTACACCTTC. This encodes CASSLRTGVQGYTF.